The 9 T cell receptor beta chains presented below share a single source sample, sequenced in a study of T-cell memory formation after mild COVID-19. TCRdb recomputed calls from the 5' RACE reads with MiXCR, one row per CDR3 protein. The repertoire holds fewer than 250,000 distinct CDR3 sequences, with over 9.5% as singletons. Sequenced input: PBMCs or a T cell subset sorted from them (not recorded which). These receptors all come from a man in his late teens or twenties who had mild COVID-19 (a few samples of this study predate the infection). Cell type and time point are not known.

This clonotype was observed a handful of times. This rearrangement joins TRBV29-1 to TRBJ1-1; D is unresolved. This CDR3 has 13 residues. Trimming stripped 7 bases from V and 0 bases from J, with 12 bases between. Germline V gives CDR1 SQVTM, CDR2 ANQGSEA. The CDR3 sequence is CSASTSMNTEAFF. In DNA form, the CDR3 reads TGCAGCGCAAGTACGTCCATGAACACTGAAGCTTTCTTT.

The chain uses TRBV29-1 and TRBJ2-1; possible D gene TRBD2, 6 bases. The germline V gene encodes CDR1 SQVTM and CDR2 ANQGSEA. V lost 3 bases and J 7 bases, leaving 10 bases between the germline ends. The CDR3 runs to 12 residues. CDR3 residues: CSVDGAGNEQFF. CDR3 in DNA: TGCAGCGTTGACGGCGCGGGGAATGAGCAGTTCTTC.

This CDR3 reads CASRGQTGANVLTF. Written as DNA, the CDR3 is TGTGCCAGCAGGGGACAGACGGGGGCCAACGTCCTGACTTTC. The rearrangement uses TRBV12-3 or TRBV12-4 and TRBJ2-6; 7 bases line up with TRBD1. The CDR3 runs to 14 residues. V trimming: 6 bases; J trimming: 4 bases; junction bases outside the gene matches: 3.

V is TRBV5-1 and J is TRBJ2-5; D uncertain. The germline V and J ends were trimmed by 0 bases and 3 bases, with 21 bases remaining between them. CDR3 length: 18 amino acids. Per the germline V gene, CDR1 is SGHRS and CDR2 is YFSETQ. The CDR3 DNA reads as TGCGCCAGCAGCTTGGTAAGGGCGATAAGTCGTGTAGAAGAGACCCAGTACTTC. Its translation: CASSLVRAISRVEETQYF.

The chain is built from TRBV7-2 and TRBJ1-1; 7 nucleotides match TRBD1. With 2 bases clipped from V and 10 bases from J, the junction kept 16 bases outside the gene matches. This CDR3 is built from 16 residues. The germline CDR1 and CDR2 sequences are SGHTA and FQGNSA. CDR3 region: CASSLSLWEGTERAFF. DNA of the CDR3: TGTGCCAGCAGCTTAAGTTTGTGGGAGGGGACAGAGAGAGCTTTCTTT.

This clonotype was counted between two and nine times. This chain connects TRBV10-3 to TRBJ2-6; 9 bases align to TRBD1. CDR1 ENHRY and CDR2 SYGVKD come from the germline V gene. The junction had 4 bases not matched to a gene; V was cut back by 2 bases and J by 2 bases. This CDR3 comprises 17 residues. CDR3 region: CAISEGTGIPGANVLTF. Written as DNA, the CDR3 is TGTGCCATCAGTGAGGGGACAGGGATCCCTGGGGCCAACGTCCTGACTTTC.

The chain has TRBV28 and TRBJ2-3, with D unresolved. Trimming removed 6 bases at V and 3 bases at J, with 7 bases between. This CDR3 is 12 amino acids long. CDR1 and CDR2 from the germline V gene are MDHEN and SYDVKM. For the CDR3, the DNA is TGTGCCAGCAGATCCGTGACAGATACGCAGTATTTT. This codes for CASRSVTDTQYF.

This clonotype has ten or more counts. As DNA, the CDR3 is TGCAGCGTTGAAGAGGGTCGGGGGACGAATACGCAGTATTTT. Protein: CSVEEGRGTNTQYF. The chain uses TRBV29-1 and TRBJ2-3; maybe TRBD2 (6 bases). This CDR3 has 14 residues. Germline values: CDR1 SQVTM, CDR2 ANQGSEA. V lost 0 bases and J 7 bases, leaving 14 bases between the germline ends.

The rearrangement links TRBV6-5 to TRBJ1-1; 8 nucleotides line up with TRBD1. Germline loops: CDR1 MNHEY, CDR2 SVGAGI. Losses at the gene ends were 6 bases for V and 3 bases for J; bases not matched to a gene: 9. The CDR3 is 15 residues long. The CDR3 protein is CASSWRTGGHTEAFF. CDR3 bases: TGTGCCAGCAGCTGGCGAACAGGGGGGCACACTGAAGCTTTCTTT.